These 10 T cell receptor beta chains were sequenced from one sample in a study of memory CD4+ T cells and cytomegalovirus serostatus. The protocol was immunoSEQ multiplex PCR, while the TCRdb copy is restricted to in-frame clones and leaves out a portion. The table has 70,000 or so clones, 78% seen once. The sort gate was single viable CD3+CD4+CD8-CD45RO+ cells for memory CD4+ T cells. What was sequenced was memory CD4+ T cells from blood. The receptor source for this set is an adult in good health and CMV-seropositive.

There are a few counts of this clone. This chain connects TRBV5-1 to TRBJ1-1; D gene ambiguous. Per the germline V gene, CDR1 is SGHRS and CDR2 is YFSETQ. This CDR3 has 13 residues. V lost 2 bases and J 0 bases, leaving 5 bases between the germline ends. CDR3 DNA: TGCGCCAGCAGCTTTAAGATGAACACTGAAGCTTTCTTT. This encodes CASSFKMNTEAFF.

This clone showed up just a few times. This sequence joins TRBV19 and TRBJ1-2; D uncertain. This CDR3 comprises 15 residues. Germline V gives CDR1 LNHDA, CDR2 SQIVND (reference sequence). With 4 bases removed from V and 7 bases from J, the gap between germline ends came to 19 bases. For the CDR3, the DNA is TGTGCCAGTAGTAATCCGGGAATTGGCAATATTGGCTACACCTTC. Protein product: CASSNPGIGNIGYTF.

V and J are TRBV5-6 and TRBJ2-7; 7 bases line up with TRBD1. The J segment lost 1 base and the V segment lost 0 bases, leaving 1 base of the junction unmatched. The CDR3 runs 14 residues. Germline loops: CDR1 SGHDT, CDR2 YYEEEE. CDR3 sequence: CASSLGQGSYEQYF. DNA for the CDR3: TGTGCCAGCAGCTTGGGACAGGGATCCTACGAGCAGTACTTC.

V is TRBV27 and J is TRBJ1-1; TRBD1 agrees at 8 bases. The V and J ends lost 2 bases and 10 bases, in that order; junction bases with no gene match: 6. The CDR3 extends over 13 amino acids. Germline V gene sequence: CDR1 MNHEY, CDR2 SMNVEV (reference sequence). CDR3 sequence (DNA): TGTGCCAGCAGTTTAGGACAGGGTATGGGAGCTTTCTTT. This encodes CASSLGQGMGAFF.

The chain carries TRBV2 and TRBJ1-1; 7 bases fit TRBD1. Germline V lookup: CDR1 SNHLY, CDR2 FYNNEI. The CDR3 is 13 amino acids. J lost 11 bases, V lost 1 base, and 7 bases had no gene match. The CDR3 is CASSEGRGRAAFF. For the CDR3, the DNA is TGTGCCAGCAGTGAAGGTAGGGGGCGGGCCGCTTTCTTT.

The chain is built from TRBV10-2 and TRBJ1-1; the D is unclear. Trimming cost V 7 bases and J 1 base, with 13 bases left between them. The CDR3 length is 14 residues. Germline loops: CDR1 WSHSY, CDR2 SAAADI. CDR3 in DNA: TGCGCCAGCAACCAGGACCTCGAGAACACTGAAGCTTTCTTT. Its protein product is CASNQDLENTEAFF.

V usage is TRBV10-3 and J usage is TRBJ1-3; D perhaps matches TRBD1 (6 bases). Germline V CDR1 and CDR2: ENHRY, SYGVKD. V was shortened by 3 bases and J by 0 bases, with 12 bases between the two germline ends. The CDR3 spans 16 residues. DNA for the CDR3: TGTGCCATCAGTGATCATGGGACACGCTCTGGAAACACCATATATTTT. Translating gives CAISDHGTRSGNTIYF.

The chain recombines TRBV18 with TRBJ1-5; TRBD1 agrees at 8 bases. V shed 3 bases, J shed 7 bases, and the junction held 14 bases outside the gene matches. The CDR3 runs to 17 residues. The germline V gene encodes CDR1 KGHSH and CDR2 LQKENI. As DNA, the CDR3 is TGTGCCAGCTCACCGCCTTTCGGGACAGGAAGGAAACAGCCCCAGCATTTT. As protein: CASSPPFGTGRKQPQHF.

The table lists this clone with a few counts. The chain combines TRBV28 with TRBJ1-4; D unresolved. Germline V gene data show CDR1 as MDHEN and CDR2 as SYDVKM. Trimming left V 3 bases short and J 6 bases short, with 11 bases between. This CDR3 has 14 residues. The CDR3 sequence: CASSLGRNHEKLFF. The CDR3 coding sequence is TGTGCCAGCAGTTTGGGTAGAAACCATGAAAAACTGTTTTTT.

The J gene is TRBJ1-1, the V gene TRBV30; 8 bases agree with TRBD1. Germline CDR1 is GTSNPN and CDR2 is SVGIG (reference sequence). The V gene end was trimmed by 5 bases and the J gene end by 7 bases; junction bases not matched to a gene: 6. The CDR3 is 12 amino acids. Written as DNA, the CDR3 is TGTGCCTGGGCGGACAGGGCAGGTGAAGCTTTCTTT. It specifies CAWADRAGEAFF.